Following are 32 T cell receptor beta chains from one sample sequenced in a study of T cells in Graves' hyperthyroidism and ophthalmopathy. Researchers amplified the TCR beta CDR3 regions from RNA transcripts. The primer set for the first-round RT-PCR of the TCR CDR3 was HTBI. MiXCR, applied by TCRdb to the multiplex PCR reads, yields one record per CDR3 protein. Of about half a million distinct CDR3 sequences listed, about 22% are singletons. The sample taken for sequencing was blood. These receptors originate from a woman in her seventies with Graves' ophthalmopathy.

The chain joins TRBV3-1 to TRBJ1-1; possibly TRBD1 for D (5 bases). The CDR3 contains 11 residues. Germline lookup yields CDR1 LGHDT and CDR2 YNNKEL (reference sequence). V shed 4 bases and J shed 6 bases, with 6 bases lying between them. CDR3 sequence: CASSRGPEAFF. In DNA form, the CDR3 reads TGTGCCAGCAGCCGGGGCCCTGAAGCTTTCTTT.

At least ten counts were recorded for this clonotype. V and J are TRBV2 and TRBJ1-1; D call uncertain. The CDR3 loop spans 14 amino acids. The germline V gene has CDR1 SNHLY and CDR2 FYNNEI. V lost 8 bases, J lost 5 bases, and 18 bases lay in between. CDR3 amino acids: CASYGPPGGTEAFF. As DNA, the CDR3 is TGTGCCAGCTACGGGCCGCCTGGCGGAACTGAAGCTTTCTTT. Combining the CDR3 with reference TRBV2 and TRBJ1-1 gives the whole variable domain EPEVTQTPSHQVTQMGQEVILRCVPISNHLYFYWYRQILGQKVEFLVSFYNNEISEKSEIFDDQFSVERPDGSNFTLKIRSTKLEDSAMYFCASYGPPGGTEAFFGQGTRLTVV.

The J gene is TRBJ1-2, the V gene TRBV6-2 or TRBV6-3, with no clear D. V was cut by 6 bases and J by 6 bases, with 20 bases left in between. Per germline, CDR1 MNHEY and CDR2 SVGEGT. CDR3 length: 15 amino acids. DNA of the CDR3: TGTGCCAGCAGCTTGGTGGCCGGAGCGGGGAATGGCTACACCTTC. This translates into CASSLVAGAGNGYTF.

The chain carries TRBV27 and TRBJ2-3; D gene ambiguous. Germline V lookup: CDR1 MNHEY, CDR2 SMNVEV (reference sequence). V shed 6 bases and J shed 0 bases, with 7 bases lying between them. The CDR3 length is 13 residues. CDR3 nucleotides: TGTGCCAGCAGATACAGTAGCACAGATACGCAGTATTTT. It specifies CASRYSSTDTQYF.

This clonotype was picked up a small number of times. The chain recombines TRBV12-3 or TRBV12-4 with TRBJ2-1; 7 bases match TRBD1. The V gene end was trimmed by 5 bases and the J gene end by 11 bases; junction bases not matched to a gene: 15. The CDR3 contains 15 residues. The CDR3 region has the DNA TGTGCCAGCAGTCCCCGGGACAGATTTAGCCCCCAGCAGTTCTTC. Translation gives CASSPRDRFSPQQFF.

Details on this clonotype: Given a much more abundant clone one base away, this may be a read error. The chain combines TRBV28 with TRBJ1-1; D is ambiguous. Trimming took 7 bases from V and 0 from J, leaving 18 bases between them. The CDR3 loop spans 16 amino acids. Germline V gene lookup returns CDR1 MDHEN and CDR2 SYDVKM. The CDR3 DNA reads TGTGCCAGCACCCCTACCGAGCGGCCCTTGAACACTGAAGCTTTCTTT. This translates into CASTPTERPLNTEAFF.

There are many counts of this clonotype. The genes are TRBV28 and TRBJ2-1; TRBD2 matches 13 bases. The CDR3 loop spans 18 amino acids. Trimming took 4 bases from V and 2 from J; bases not matched to a gene: 8. Germline V lookup: CDR1 MDHEN, CDR2 SYDVKM. The CDR3: CASSSRTSGSWAYNEQFF. CDR3 sequence (DNA): TGTGCCAGCAGTTCGAGGACTAGCGGGAGTTGGGCCTACAATGAGCAGTTCTTC.

This clonotype was detected only a few times. This sequence joins TRBV6-1 and TRBJ1-3; D unresolved. The CDR3 has 14 amino acids. V gave up 5 bases and J gave up 4 bases, with 12 bases separating them. Germline loops: CDR1 MNHNS, CDR2 SASEGT. CDR3 nucleotides: TGTGCCAGCAGTTTGGGAGCGTTGGGAAACACCATATATTTT. This translates into CASSLGALGNTIYF.

CDR3 sequence: CASSQESALTGELFF. In DNA, the CDR3 is TGCGCCAGCAGCCAAGAGTCCGCCTTAACCGGGGAGCTGTTTTTT. The chain has TRBV4-3 and TRBJ2-2; D not resolved. The CDR3 is made up of 15 amino acids. The V gene lost 0 bases and the J gene lost 5 bases, with 10 bases spanning the gap. In germline, CDR1 is LGHNA, CDR2 YSLEER.

This chain links TRBV2 with TRBJ2-7; D not certain. There are 12 residues in the CDR3. V was clipped by 5 bases and J by 6 bases, with 11 bases between them. The germline V gene has CDR1 SNHLY and CDR2 FYNNEI. The CDR3 loop reads CASSSLPAEQYF. As DNA, the CDR3 is TGTGCCAGCAGTTCCTTACCTGCCGAGCAGTACTTC.

The rearrangement joins TRBV10-3 to TRBJ1-5; D is unclear. Trimming removed 4 bases at V and 6 bases at J, with 7 bases between. The CDR3 loop spans 12 amino acids. The germline gives CDR1 ENHRY, CDR2 SYGVKD. The CDR3 spells CAISGLGQPQHF. In DNA, the CDR3 is TGTGCCATCAGTGGACTGGGTCAGCCCCAGCATTTT.

The rearrangement links TRBV19 to TRBJ2-5; TRBD2 agrees at 11 bases. This CDR3 has 14 amino acids. The V and J ends lost 3 bases and 4 bases, in that order; junction bases with no gene match: 1. Per germline, CDR1 LNHDA and CDR2 SQIVND (reference sequence). CDR3 coding DNA: TGTGCCAGTAGTATGGGGACTAGCGGAGAGACCCAGTACTTC. This encodes CASSMGTSGETQYF.

The chain combines TRBV20-1 with TRBJ2-1; D unresolved. There are 15 residues in the CDR3. Per the germline V gene, CDR1 is DFQATT and CDR2 is SNEGSKA (reference sequence). The V gene lost 5 bases and the J gene lost 0 bases, with 14 bases spanning the gap. In DNA form, the CDR3 reads TGCAGTGCTCCCCCTGCGGTACTCTCCTACAATGAGCAGTTCTTC. It codes for CSAPPAVLSYNEQFF.

This chain uses TRBV4-1 with TRBJ1-5; 8 bases match TRBD1. With 1 base clipped from V and 5 bases from J, the junction kept 4 bases outside the gene matches. CDR3 size: 15 residues. The germline V gene has CDR1 MGHRA and CDR2 YSYEKL. The CDR3 here is CASSQAGTGDQPQHF. CDR3 nucleotides: TGCGCCAGCAGCCAAGCGGGGACAGGCGATCAGCCCCAGCATTTT.

This clonotype has at least ten counts. The chain couples TRBV2 to TRBJ2-3, with D possibly being TRBD2 (6 bases). Trimming took off 8 bases at V and 5 bases at J, with 14 bases between the two ends. This CDR3 comprises 13 residues. Germline V CDR1 and CDR2: SNHLY, FYNNEI. This CDR3 reads CASEAGGEDTQYF. For the CDR3, the DNA is TGTGCCAGCGAGGCGGGCGGGGAAGATACGCAGTATTTT.

The J gene is TRBJ2-5, the V gene TRBV9; 7 nucleotides agree with TRBD2. V lost 0 bases, J lost 5 bases, and 10 bases stayed unmatched. The CDR3 contains 16 residues. Germline V gene data show CDR1 as SGDLS and CDR2 as YYNGEE. CDR3 protein: CASSVGGGSIRETQYF. CDR3 DNA: TGTGCCAGCAGCGTAGGAGGCGGGAGCATACGGGAGACCCAGTACTTC.

This clonotype was detected ten times or more. The rearrangement links TRBV7-3 to TRBJ2-2, with D tentatively TRBD2 (5 bases). The CDR3 runs to 15 residues. V lost 2 bases and J lost 4, with 11 bases in between. CDR1 is SGHTA and CDR2 is FQGTGA in the germline V gene. The CDR3 nucleotides read TGTGCCAGCAGCTTATTACCGGCGGGCACCGGGGAGCTGTTTTTT. Encoded protein: CASSLLPAGTGELFF.

J is TRBJ2-3 and V is TRBV25-1; perhaps TRBD1 as D (6 bases). CDR1 is MGHDK and CDR2 is SYGVNS in the germline V gene. V lost 1 base and J lost 6, with 17 bases in between. The CDR3 covers 16 residues. DNA for the CDR3: TGTGCCAGCAGTGAATTATCAGGGGCGCGATCCGATACGCAGTATTTT. Translating it yields CASSELSGARSDTQYF.

This clonotype was recorded a few times. V and J are TRBV2 and TRBJ1-1; D is unresolved. This CDR3 has 14 residues. Germline CDR1 and CDR2: SNHLY and FYNNEI. Trimming cost V 6 bases and J 1 base, with 12 bases left between them. The DNA for the CDR3 is TGTGCCAGCAGGTTAGGGAGGGAGAACACTGAAGCTTTCTTT. It encodes CASRLGRENTEAFF.

This clonotype turned up a few times. V usage is TRBV29-1 and J usage is TRBJ2-3, with 11 bases lining up with TRBD1. Trimming took 4 bases from V and 2 from J; bases not matched to a gene: 5. Germline loops: CDR1 SQVTM, CDR2 ANQGSEA. The length of the CDR3 is 15 residues. CDR3 nucleotide sequence: TGCAGCGTTGTGCCCGGACAGGGGGCCACAGATACGCAGTATTTT. Its translation is CSVVPGQGATDTQYF.

The CDR3 nucleotides read TGTGCCAGCTCACCACGGACAGACCACAATGAGCAGTTCTTC. Translation: CASSPRTDHNEQFF. The J gene is TRBJ2-1, the V gene TRBV18; D might be TRBD1 (6 bases). The ends were cut back, 1 base at V and 5 bases at J, with 9 bases in the middle. Germline V gene lookup returns CDR1 KGHSH and CDR2 LQKENI. This CDR3 is 14 amino acids long.

This clonotype was counted a few times. One junction end does not reproduce the germline sequence, and a read error may be involved. The V call is TRBV6-5, the J call TRBJ2-2; TRBD1 matches at 7 bases. The CDR3 sequence is 16 residues long. Germline CDR1 MNHEY, CDR2 SVGAGI. The CDR3 sequence is CASSNTGDPNTGELFF. The CDR3 nucleotides are TGTGCCAGCAGTAACACAGGGGACCCGAACACCGGTGAGCTGTTTTTT.

CDR3 sequence: CASSYPPGTEVIGYTF. In DNA form, the CDR3 reads TGTGCCAGCAGTTACCCCCCCGGGACCGAAGTTATTGGCTACACCTTC. V and J are TRBV28 and TRBJ1-2; weak D call: TRBD1 (5 bases). CDR3 size: 16 residues. CDR1 and CDR2 (germline): MDHEN, SYDVKM. The ends were cut back, 4 bases at V and 7 bases at J, with 22 bases in the middle.

This clonotype was picked up many times. The V gene is TRBV28, the J gene TRBJ1-2; a weak D match, TRBD1 (5 bases). Germline V lookup: CDR1 MDHEN, CDR2 SYDVKM. Between the trimmed V and J ends, which lost 7 bases and 0 bases, there was a span of 21 bases. CDR3 size: 17 residues. CDR3 sequence: CASIPGGDLSANYGYTF. CDR3 nucleotides: TGTGCCAGCATCCCCGGTGGGGACCTCTCAGCTAACTATGGCTACACCTTC.

V and J are TRBV9 and TRBJ2-1, with a weak D call TRBD2 (5 bases). The germline V and J ends were trimmed by 0 bases and 2 bases, with 15 bases remaining between them. CDR3 length equals 17 residues. CDR1 and CDR2 from the germline V gene are SGDLS and YYNGEE. CDR3 sequence (DNA): TGTGCCAGCAGCGTAGGTTCCGGGATCCCCACCTACAATGAGCAGTTCTTC. Its translation: CASSVGSGIPTYNEQFF.

This clonotype appeared many times. The rearrangement links TRBV7-3 to TRBJ2-1, with D tentatively TRBD2 (6 bases). Germline values: CDR1 SGHTA, CDR2 FQGTGA. The CDR3 spans 14 residues. V dropped 6 bases and J dropped 9 bases, with 18 bases sitting between them. The CDR3 here is CASSPDGGVGEQFF. Written as DNA, the CDR3 is TGTGCCAGCAGTCCCGACGGGGGTGTCGGTGAGCAGTTCTTC.

With respect to this clonotype: One end of the junction is discordant with germline, which a read error may explain. For the CDR3, the DNA is TGTGCTAGCAGCTTATCGACAGCTTCTAATTCACCCCTCCACTTT. This sequence encodes CASSLSTASNSPLHF. The V gene is TRBV7-7, the J gene TRBJ1-6; TRBD1 might be the D (5 bases). CDR3 length: 15 residues. Germline lookup yields CDR1 SSHAT and CDR2 FNYEAQ (reference sequence).

The table lists this clonotype with a few counts. V usage is TRBV20-1 and J usage is TRBJ2-3; 8 nucleotides agree with TRBD2. Germline assignment: CDR1 DFQATT and CDR2 SNEGSKA (reference sequence). The CDR3 is 13 amino acids. The trim removed 5 bases at V and 0 bases at J, leaving 1 base unmatched. The CDR3 bases are TGCAGTGCTGTAGCGGGGAGCACAGATACGCAGTATTTT. Residues: CSAVAGSTDTQYF.

The J gene is TRBJ1-5, the V gene TRBV5-1, with D perhaps TRBD1 (6 bases). Germline V gene data show CDR1 as SGHRS and CDR2 as YFSETQ. Trimming took off 7 bases at V and 4 bases at J, with 18 bases between the two ends. The CDR3 runs to 15 residues. CDR3 DNA: TGCGCCAGCCGCTCAGGGGCCGAATATAATCAGCCCCAGCATTTT. The encoded protein is CASRSGAEYNQPQHF.

The sample holds a few counts of this clonotype. This rearrangement joins TRBV7-9 to TRBJ2-2, with TRBD2 identical over 10 bases. The CDR3 spans 16 residues. V was clipped by 5 bases and J by 6 bases; unmatched bases: 9. CDR1 is SEHNR and CDR2 is FQNEAQ in the germline V gene (reference sequence). CDR3: CASSPLSGRAPGELFF. CDR3 nucleotide sequence: TGTGCCAGCAGCCCTCTAAGCGGGAGGGCCCCCGGGGAGCTGTTTTTT.

The rearrangement links TRBV30 to TRBJ2-2, with D tentatively TRBD1 or TRBD2 (7 bases each). The CDR3 length is 13 residues. Trimming took 5 bases from V and 14 from J, leaving 21 bases between them. Germline CDR1 and CDR2: GTSNPN and SVGIG (reference sequence). Here the CDR3 DNA reads TGTGCCTGGGATAAGAGGGGAGGGGGCCTCCTGTTTTTT. This encodes CAWDKRGGGLLFF.

This clonotype has at least ten counts. This rearrangement joins TRBV20-1 to TRBJ2-3; 8 bases are a match to TRBD2. Trimming at V came to 6 bases and at J to 0 bases, leaving 11 bases not matched to a gene. The CDR3 is 16 amino acids. Per the germline V gene, CDR1 is DFQATT and CDR2 is SNEGSKA (reference sequence). The CDR3 coding sequence is TGCAGTGCGGCCACGTGGGCTAGCGGGAGCACAGATACGCAGTATTTT. It translates to CSAATWASGSTDTQYF.